This TCR beta chain appears in the sequencing data of a study of early T cells in non-severe SARS-CoV-2 infection. About the study: Bulk RNA isolated from unsorted whole blood underwent sequencing; chains were not paired. Study outcomes and limitations: VDJdb-based annotation leaned toward anti-spike CD8 responses and missed private and CD4 specificities.

Individually, cDNA molecules had unique molecular identifiers attached to them. TCRdb processed the 5' RACE reads anew with MiXCR; each CDR3 protein has one entry. This sample has approximately 35,000 distinct CDR3 sequences, with under 6.5% found just once. The CDR3 is 15 residues long. After removal of 5 bases from V and 0 bases from J, the junction contained 7 bases not matched to a gene. CDR1 and CDR2 from the germline V gene are SGHVS and FNYEAQ. A word on this clonotype: What it binds is not known.

This chain connects TRBV7-6 to TRBJ2-7, with TRBD1 matching 7 bases. The receptor comes from an adult who was a healthcare worker with PCR-confirmed SARS-CoV-2 infection or an uninfected control (not recorded which). The sample consisted of whole blood. The CDR3 spells CASSAEAGGSYEQYF. CDR3 sequence (DNA): TGTGCCAGCAGCGCCGAGGCAGGGGGCTCCTACGAGCAGTACTTC.